The 19 T cell receptor beta chains in this list originate from one sample, sequenced in a study of naive and memory T cell subsets. Both TRBC1 and TRBC2 were covered by a beta constant-region primer of two equimolar oligonucleotides. Ligated cDNA was amplified by four rounds of PCR with nested alpha and beta constant-region primers and SP2. TCRdb ran MiXCR on the UMI-ligation and nested PCR reads and lists one entry per CDR3 protein. This sample has about 34,000 distinct CDR3 sequences, with roughly 18% found just once. Input material: effector memory CD4+ T cells from blood. Subset indicated: effector memory, CD45RA- CD27-. Receptors were obtained from a human donor in good health.

This clonotype is medium-sized in the sample. V usage is TRBV18 and J usage is TRBJ1-1, with 7 positions matching TRBD1. The V and J ends lost 3 bases and 3 bases, in that order; junction bases with no gene match: 1. Looked up from germline, CDR1 is KGHSH and CDR2 is LQKENI. This CDR3 is 13 amino acids long. The chain's CDR3 is CASSPTGDTEAFF. As DNA, the CDR3 is TGTGCCAGCTCACCTACAGGGGACACTGAAGCTTTCTTT.

Only one count was recorded for this clonotype. J is TRBJ2-1 and V is TRBV5-6, with TRBD2 identical over 8 bases. The CDR3 is 14 amino acids. Germline assignment: CDR1 SGHDT and CDR2 YYEEEE. J lost 7 bases, V lost 1 base, and 4 bases had no gene match. The CDR3 protein is CASSLPAGVNEQFF. The CDR3 nucleotides read TGTGCCAGCAGCTTGCCAGCGGGGGTTAATGAGCAGTTCTTC.

This clonotype was counted many times. The chain is built from TRBV28 and TRBJ1-1; a possible D gene is TRBD1 (5 bases). The germline V gene encodes CDR1 MDHEN and CDR2 SYDVKM. The CDR3 spans 12 residues. The ends were cut back, 4 bases at V and 10 bases at J, with 13 bases in the middle. DNA for the CDR3: TGTGCCAGCAGTTCCGGGGCCTCCGCAGCTTTCTTT. Its translation: CASSSGASAAFF.

This clonotype showed up just a few times. V gene TRBV27 combines with J gene TRBJ2-1; no clear D gene. This CDR3 spans 13 amino acids. V was clipped by 3 bases and J by 5 bases, with 8 bases between them. The germline V gene has CDR1 MNHEY and CDR2 SMNVEV (reference sequence). The CDR3 DNA is TGTGCCAGCAGTTTCCAGATAGACAATGAGCAGTTCTTC. Protein product: CASSFQIDNEQFF.

This rearrangement joins TRBV29-1 to TRBJ2-4; TRBD2 matches at 14 bases. CDR1 and CDR2 from the germline V gene are SQVTM and ANQGSEA. After removal of 4 bases from V and 5 bases from J, the junction contained 10 bases not matched to a gene. This CDR3 is built from 17 residues. The CDR3 region has the DNA TGCAGCGTTGGGGGAAGACTAGCGGGAGGGGAGGAAAACATTCAGTACTTC. This codes for CSVGGRLAGGEENIQYF.

The table lists this clonotype with a few counts. The rearrangement joins TRBV12-5 to TRBJ1-1; TRBD1 matches 7 bases. The J segment lost 5 bases and the V segment lost 9 bases, leaving 9 bases of the junction unmatched. Germline values: CDR1 LGHNT, CDR2 FRNRAP. This CDR3 spans 13 amino acids. The CDR3 coding sequence is TGTGCTAGCGCCATACAGGGGCGGACTGAAGCTTTCTTT. Translation: CASAIQGRTEAFF. The full variable domain, its missing parts supplied by reference TRBV12-5 and TRBJ1-1, is DARVTQTPRHKVTEMGQEVTMRCQPILGHNTVFWYRQTMMQGLELLAYFRNRAPLDDSGMPKDRFSAEMPDATLATLKIQPSEPRDSAVYFCASAIQGRTEAFFGQGTRLTVV.

This clonotype came up many times. CDR3 protein: CASSLLPGFINTEAFF. CDR3 sequence (DNA): TGCGCCAGCAGCTTACTACCGGGATTTATTAACACTGAAGCTTTCTTT. The V and J genes are TRBV5-1 and TRBJ1-1; D gene uncertain. There are 16 residues in the CDR3. V was shortened by 2 bases and J by 2 bases, with 16 bases between the two germline ends. In germline, CDR1 is SGHRS, CDR2 YFSETQ. The whole variable domain, remainder taken from reference TRBV5-1 and TRBJ1-1, is KAGVTQTPRYLIKTRGQQVTLSCSPISGHRSVSWYQQTPGQGLQFLFEYFSETQRNKGNFPGRFSGRQFSNSRSEMNVSTLELGDSALYLCASSLLPGFINTEAFFGQGTRLTVV.

In its sample, this clonotype was seen many times. This chain links TRBV5-1 with TRBJ1-3, with D perhaps matching TRBD1 (6 bases). Trimming cost V 4 bases and J 0 bases, with 17 bases left between them. The germline CDR1 and CDR2 sequences are SGHRS and YFSETQ. CDR3 length: 17 residues. The CDR3 region is CASSDVAGASSGNTIYF. The CDR3 DNA sequence: TGCGCCAGCAGCGACGTGGCGGGGGCAAGCTCTGGAAACACCATATATTTT. Full variable domain (rest looked up from reference TRBV5-1 and TRBJ1-3): KAGVTQTPRYLIKTRGQQVTLSCSPISGHRSVSWYQQTPGQGLQFLFEYFSETQRNKGNFPGRFSGRQFSNSRSEMNVSTLELGDSALYLCASSDVAGASSGNTIYFGEGSWLTVV.

The chain's CDR3 is CASSSQGNEQFF. CDR3 sequence (DNA): TGCGCCAGCAGCTCACAGGGCAATGAGCAGTTCTTC. This rearrangement joins TRBV5-1 to TRBJ2-1, with TRBD1 as a possible D gene (6 bases). The CDR3 has 12 amino acids. The V and J ends lost 3 bases and 6 bases respectively, with 7 bases between them. Germline V gives CDR1 SGHRS, CDR2 YFSETQ. Full variable domain (missing parts from reference TRBV5-1 and TRBJ2-1): KAGVTQTPRYLIKTRGQQVTLSCSPISGHRSVSWYQQTPGQGLQFLFEYFSETQRNKGNFPGRFSGRQFSNSRSEMNVSTLELGDSALYLCASSSQGNEQFFGPGTRLTVL.

The V call is TRBV20-1, the J call TRBJ2-7; perhaps TRBD2 as D (6 bases). This CDR3 spans 12 amino acids. Trimming cost V 7 bases and J 5 bases, with 15 bases left between them. CDR1 and CDR2 from the germline V gene are DFQATT and SNEGSKA (reference sequence). This CDR3 is CSVVRDFNEQYF. CDR3 bases: TGCAGTGTTGTCCGGGACTTTAACGAGCAGTACTTC.

As DNA, the CDR3 is TGTGCCAGCGGGGGCGGGAGAGGATATGAGCAGTTCTTC. This gives the protein CASGGGRGYEQFF. The chain uses TRBV12-3 or TRBV12-4 and TRBJ2-1; D may be TRBD2 (7 bases). The CDR3 has 13 residues. Trimming left V 8 bases short and J 8 bases short, with 16 bases between.

Here the CDR3 reads CASSLLGTSGRYEQYF. In nucleotides, the CDR3 is TGTGCCAGCAGTTTATTGGGGACTAGCGGGAGATACGAGCAGTACTTC. The chain joins TRBV28 to TRBJ2-7; TRBD2 aligns across 14 bases. Looked up from germline, CDR1 is MDHEN and CDR2 is SYDVKM. V shed 1 base, J shed 4 bases, and the junction held 3 bases outside the gene matches. CDR3 length equals 16 residues.

This clonotype was counted a few times. The chain carries TRBV27 and TRBJ1-6, with D tentatively TRBD1 (6 bases). The V and J ends lost 2 bases and 6 bases respectively, with 14 bases between them. The CDR3 has 16 residues. Germline CDR1 is MNHEY and CDR2 is SMNVEV (reference sequence). The CDR3 region has the DNA TGTGCCAGCAGTTTAACCATCCAGGGGAGTAATTCACCCCTCCACTTT. Encoded protein: CASSLTIQGSNSPLHF.

J is TRBJ1-1 and V is TRBV7-2, with D possibly being TRBD1 (6 bases). Germline CDR1 SGHTA, CDR2 FQGNSA. CDR3 length equals 17 residues. The germline V and J ends were trimmed by 0 bases and 5 bases, with 19 bases remaining between them. This chain's CDR3 is CASSLALRGGGGTEAFF. For the CDR3, the DNA is TGTGCCAGCAGCTTAGCTTTGAGAGGGGGTGGGGGAACTGAAGCTTTCTTT.

This clonotype was found many times. The V call is TRBV29-1, the J call TRBJ2-7; perhaps TRBD2 as D (6 bases). Per germline, CDR1 SQVTM and CDR2 ANQGSEA. V dropped 4 bases and J dropped 5 bases, with 15 bases sitting between them. This CDR3 comprises 13 residues. In DNA, the CDR3 is TGCAGCGTTGCGGCGGGGCGCTATCACGAGCAGTACTTC. As protein: CSVAAGRYHEQYF.

The chain is built from TRBV7-2 and TRBJ2-2, with a tentative D call TRBD1 (6 bases). CDR1 SGHTA and CDR2 FQGNSA come from the germline V gene. The CDR3 extends over 13 amino acids. Between the trimmed V and J ends, which lost 5 bases and 7 bases, there was a span of 11 bases. The CDR3 reads CASSLQGYGELFF. Here the CDR3 DNA reads TGTGCCAGCAGCCTACAGGGATACGGGGAGCTGTTTTTT.

The genes are TRBV28 and TRBJ1-2; 11 nucleotides agree with TRBD1. Germline V gives CDR1 MDHEN, CDR2 SYDVKM. Germline trimming cut 6 bases from V and 3 bases from J; bases unmatched to any gene: 6. CDR3 size: 15 residues. This chain's CDR3 is CASRGTGGAHYGYTF. In nucleotides, the CDR3 is TGTGCCAGCAGGGGGACAGGGGGTGCACACTATGGCTACACCTTC.

The table lists this clonotype with a few counts. J is TRBJ1-2 and V is TRBV6-6; D might be TRBD1 (6 bases). V was cut by 5 bases and J by 5 bases, with 12 bases left in between. Germline V gene lookup returns CDR1 MNHNY and CDR2 SVGAGI (reference sequence). The CDR3 is made up of 13 amino acids. Here the CDR3 DNA reads TGTGCCAGCAGTCCGGGACAAAATTATGGCTACACCTTC. This gives the protein CASSPGQNYGYTF.

The gene calls are TRBV10-2 and TRBJ2-1, with TRBD1 as a possible D gene (6 bases). V was clipped by 7 bases and J by 7 bases, with 20 bases between them. Germline-derived CDR1 and CDR2 are WSHSY and SAAADI. The CDR3 spans 15 residues. The CDR3 region has the DNA TGCGCCAGCACTGGGCGGACAGACCTTGCAAATGAGCAGTTCTTC. It encodes CASTGRTDLANEQFF.